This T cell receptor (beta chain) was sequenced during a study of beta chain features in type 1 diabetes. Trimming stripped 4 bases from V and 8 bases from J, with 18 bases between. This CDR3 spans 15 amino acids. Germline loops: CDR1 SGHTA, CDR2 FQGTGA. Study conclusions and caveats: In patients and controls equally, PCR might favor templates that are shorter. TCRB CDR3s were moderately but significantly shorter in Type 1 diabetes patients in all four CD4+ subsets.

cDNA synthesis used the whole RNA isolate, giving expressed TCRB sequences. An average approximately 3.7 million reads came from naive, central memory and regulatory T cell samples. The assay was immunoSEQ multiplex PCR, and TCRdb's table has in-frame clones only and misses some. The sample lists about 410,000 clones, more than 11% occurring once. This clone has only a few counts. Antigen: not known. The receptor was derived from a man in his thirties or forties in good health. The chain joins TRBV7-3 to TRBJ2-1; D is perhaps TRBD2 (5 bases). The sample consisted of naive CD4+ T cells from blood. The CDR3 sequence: CASSSLPSTSYEQFF. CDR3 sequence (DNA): TGTGCCAGCAGCTCTCTCCCCTCTACTAGTTATGAGCAGTTCTTC.